The present entry profiles one T cell receptor beta chain with its context. What this receptor recognizes is not known. Qualities for individual bases were not recorded, and no much larger clone is one base off. Donors formed part of the validation cohort, which comprised fewer than 150 subjects and was distinct from the first cohort of 550 to 850 subjects. This sample stems from a study of cytomegalovirus exposure and HLA in healthy donors (TCRdb year 2017). General notes on the study: According to a later analysis, the 120 or so validation repertoires were produced on the same platform as the approximately 690 repertoires of the first cohort. The aim of the study was to test whether cataloging public T cell receptors could identify signatures of past pathogen exposure. Besides the first cohort of some 670 subjects, a separate validation cohort made up of over 95 different subjects was used. High-throughput TCR immunosequencing, statistical association of individual TCRs with disease status, and machine learning were combined to predict cytomegalovirus infection status. What the authors observed across the whole study: A later analysis found that TCRs clustered in the first cohort also tended to co-occur in the 95 to 150 validation repertoires, with more than 90% of cluster scores above 0. The authors suggested that the approach could potentially be extended to other disease states and immunological phenotypes. A later analysis lacked HLA typing for the validation cohort, so it scored co-occurrence in that cohort across all 130 or so repertoires. Cytomegalovirus status was reported to be diagnosed by the classifier with high specificity and sensitivity in both the original and validation cohorts. In the study, approximately 160 TCR beta chains were listed as associated with cytomegalovirus. In vitro tests confirmed that a few of the cytomegalovirus-associated TCR beta chains recognize cytomegalovirus antigens. Across donors, most TCR sequences were observed very rarely, whereas some public TCRs were present in many individuals.

Library preparation used the immunoSEQ multiplex PCR assay. In the paper's pipeline: To diagnose cytomegalovirus status from the catalog of TCR beta chain sequences, a statistical classification framework was built. In TCRdb, the immuneACCESS table is reduced to in-frame sequences with V and J assigned. These tables do not hold every clone; where another copy was compared, an unresolved V gene accounts for under half, and the others remain unexplained. V and J calls and clone size are as listed in that table; D and trimming were resolved from the DNA. Within this sample are tens of thousands of clones, with 89% of them counted one time only. The top ten clones comprise 1% to 1.5% of the sample. V is pared back by 6 bases and J by 7 bases, with 16 bases lying between the germline termini. Spanning cysteine to phenylalanine, the CDR3 consists of 15 amino acids. Only the CDR3 part of the read is kept: 45 bases, read in frame from the first base. CDR1 and CDR2, per the germline V gene, are SGHVS and FQNEAQ.

The sample consisted of PBMCs. The sequence is built from TRBV7-8 and TRBJ1-6, and possibly TRBD1, on 5 matching bases. This sequence originates from a woman aged 18-29 years in good health and CMV-seronegative. This receptor carries the CDR3 CASRYRGQINSPLHF. The DNA sequence is TGTGCCAGCAGATACCGCGGACAAATCAATTCACCCCTCCACTTT.